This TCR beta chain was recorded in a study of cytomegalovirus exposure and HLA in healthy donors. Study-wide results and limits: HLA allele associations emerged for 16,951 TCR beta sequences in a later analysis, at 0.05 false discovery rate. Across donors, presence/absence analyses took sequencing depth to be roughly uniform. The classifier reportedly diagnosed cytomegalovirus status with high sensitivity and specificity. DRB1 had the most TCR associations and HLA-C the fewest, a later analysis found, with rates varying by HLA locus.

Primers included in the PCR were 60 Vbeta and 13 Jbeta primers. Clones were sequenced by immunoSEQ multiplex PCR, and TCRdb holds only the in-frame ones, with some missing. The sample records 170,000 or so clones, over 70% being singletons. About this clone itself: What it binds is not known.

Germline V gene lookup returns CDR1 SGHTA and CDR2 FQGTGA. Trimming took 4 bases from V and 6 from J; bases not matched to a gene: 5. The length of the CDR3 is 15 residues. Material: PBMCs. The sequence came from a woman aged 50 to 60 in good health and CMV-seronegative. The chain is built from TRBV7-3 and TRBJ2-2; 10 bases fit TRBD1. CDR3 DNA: TGTGCCAGCAGCTCGACAGGGGGCGGGTCCGGGGAGCTGTTTTTT. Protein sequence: CASSSTGGGSGELFF.